This T cell receptor (beta chain) appears in the sequencing data of a study of blood T cell repertoires in COVID-19. Assay used: immunoSEQ multiplex PCR; TCRdb lists only in-frame clones, some missing. Seen here are approximately 250,000 clones, roughly 84% observed once, and the top ten hold 8% to 9.5%. This TCR was sampled from a human donor in a cohort sampled during active COVID-19. The sample consisted of peripheral blood.

In nucleotides, the CDR3 is TGTGCCAGCAGATCCCTCTTAGCCAAAAACATTCAGTACTTC. Its translation: CASRSLLAKNIQYF. The rearrangement uses TRBV7-2 and TRBJ2-4; the D is unclear. Germline assignment: CDR1 SGHTA and CDR2 FQGNSA. The CDR3 runs 14 residues. Trimming took off 6 bases at V and 0 bases at J, with 9 bases between the two ends.